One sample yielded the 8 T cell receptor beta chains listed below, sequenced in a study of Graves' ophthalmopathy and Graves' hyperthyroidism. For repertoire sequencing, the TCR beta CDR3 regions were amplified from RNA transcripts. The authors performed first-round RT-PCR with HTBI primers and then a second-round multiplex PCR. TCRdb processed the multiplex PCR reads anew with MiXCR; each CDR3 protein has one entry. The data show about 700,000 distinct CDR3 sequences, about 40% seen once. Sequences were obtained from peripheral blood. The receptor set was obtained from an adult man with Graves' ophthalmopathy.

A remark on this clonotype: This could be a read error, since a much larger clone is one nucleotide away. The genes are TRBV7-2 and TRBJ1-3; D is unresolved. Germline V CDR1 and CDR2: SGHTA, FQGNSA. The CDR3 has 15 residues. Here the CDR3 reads CASSPLRTSGNTTYF. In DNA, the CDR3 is TGTGCCAGCAGCCCACTTAGGACCTCAGGAAACACCACATATTTT.

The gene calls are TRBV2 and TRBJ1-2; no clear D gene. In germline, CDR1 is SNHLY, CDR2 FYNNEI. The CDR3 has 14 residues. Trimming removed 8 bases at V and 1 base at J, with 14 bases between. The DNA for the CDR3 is TGTGCCAGCGCCTCTTCCCGGATTAACTATGGCTACACCTTC. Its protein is CASASSRINYGYTF.

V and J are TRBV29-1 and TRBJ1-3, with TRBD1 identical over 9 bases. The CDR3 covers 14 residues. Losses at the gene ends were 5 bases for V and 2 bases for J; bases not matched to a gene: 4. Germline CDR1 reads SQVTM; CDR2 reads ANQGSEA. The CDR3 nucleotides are TGCAGCGTTACTGGGACAGGGACTGGAAACACCATATATTTT. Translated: CSVTGTGTGNTIYF.

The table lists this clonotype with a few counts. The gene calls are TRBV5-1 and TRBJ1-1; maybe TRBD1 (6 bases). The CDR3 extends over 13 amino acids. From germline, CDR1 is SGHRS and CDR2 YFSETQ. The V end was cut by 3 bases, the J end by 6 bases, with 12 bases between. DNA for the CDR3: TGCGCCAGCAGCTATAAAGGGGGGCCTGAAGCTTTCTTT. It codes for CASSYKGGPEAFF.

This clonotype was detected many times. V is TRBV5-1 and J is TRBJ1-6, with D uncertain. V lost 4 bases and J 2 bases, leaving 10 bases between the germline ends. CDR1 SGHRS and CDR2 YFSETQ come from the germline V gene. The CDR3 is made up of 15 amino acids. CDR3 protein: CASSNGPPYNSPLHF. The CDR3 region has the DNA TGCGCCAGCAGCAACGGCCCTCCCTATAATTCACCCCTCCACTTT.

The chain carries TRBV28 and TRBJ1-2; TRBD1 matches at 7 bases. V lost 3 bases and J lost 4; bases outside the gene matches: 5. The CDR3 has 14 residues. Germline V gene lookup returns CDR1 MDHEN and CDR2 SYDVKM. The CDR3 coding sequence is TGTGCCAGCAGTTTTTGGGGGACAGTCTATGGCTACACCTTC. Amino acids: CASSFWGTVYGYTF.

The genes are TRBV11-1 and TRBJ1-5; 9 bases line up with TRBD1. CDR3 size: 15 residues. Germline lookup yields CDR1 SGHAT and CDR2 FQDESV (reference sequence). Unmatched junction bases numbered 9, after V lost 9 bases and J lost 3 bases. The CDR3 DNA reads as TGTGCCAGTGATTCCACAGGGGGCTTCAATCAGCCCCAGCATTTT. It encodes CASDSTGGFNQPQHF. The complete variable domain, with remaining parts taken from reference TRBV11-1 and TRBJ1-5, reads EAEVAQSPRYKITEKSQAVAFWCDPISGHATLYWYRQILGQGPELLVQFQDESVVDDSQLPKDRFSAERLKGVDSTLKIQPAELGDSAMYLCASDSTGGFNQPQHFGDGTRLSIL.

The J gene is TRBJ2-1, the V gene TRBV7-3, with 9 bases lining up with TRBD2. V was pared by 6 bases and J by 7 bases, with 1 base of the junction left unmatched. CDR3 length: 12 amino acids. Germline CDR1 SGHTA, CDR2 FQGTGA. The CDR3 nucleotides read TGTGCCAGCAGGCTAGCGGGAAATGAGCAGTTCTTC. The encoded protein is CASRLAGNEQFF.